This TCR beta chain is from a study of T-cell memory formation after mild COVID-19 (TCRdb year 2021). With regard to the full study: Most TCR sequence clusters were specific to one of the two donors. Longitudinal TCRalpha and TCRbeta repertoire sequencing tracked T-cell clones expanding and contracting after mild COVID-19 in two donors. Two young, previously healthy adult volunteers made up the cohort, one male and one female.

On this clonotype itself: Its antigen is still unknown. Per-base qualities were not stored, and no clone one base away is much larger.

The germline V gene encodes CDR1 SEHNR and CDR2 FQNEAQ (reference sequence). The CDR3 numbers 14 residues from cysteine through phenylalanine. The kept DNA is CDR3 alone, 42 bases in frame from the first base. Trimming costs V 4 bases and J 4 bases, and their ends lie 13 bases apart. Overall study results and their limits: SARS-CoV-2 specificity of the second-wave clones peaking on day 37 was not confirmed. Only a couple of mild cases were covered in the study, and larger cohorts including severe cases with pre-infection samples were considered necessary. Balanced CD4/CD8 phenotypes were observed for clones contracting from day 15 to 85, whereas a bias towards CD4+ was observed for a second wave of clones expanding from day 15 to 37. The detection of some responding clones in pre-infection memory suggests that pre-existing cross-reactive memory T cells joined the SARS-CoV-2 response. Contracting CD4+ clones appeared mostly in the CM and EM memory subsets, whereas CD8+ clones were enriched in EMRA.

Ficoll-Paque density gradient centrifugation was used to isolate PBMCs. Instrument on record: Illumina NovaSeq 6000. cDNA libraries for TCRalpha and TCRbeta were prepared by 5'RACE using constant-segment primers, with sample barcodes and unique molecular identifiers added. Trizol reagent was used to extract RNA from every sample. Amplification of the libraries took two PCR steps, and the second step added a second sample barcode plus Illumina TruSeq adapters. Libraries were sequenced on an Illumina NovaSeq with 2 x 150 bp paired-end reads. As for the authors' bioinformatics: Reads were demultiplexed and collapsed into UMI-guided consensus sequences with migec v1.2.7. Using mixcr v2.1.11, UMI consensuses were aligned to TRA and TRB V and J templates and then assembled into clonotypes. A clonotype was counted as expanded or contracted only when both edgeR and NoisET called the clonotype significant, with the noise models trained on biological replicates. For edgeR calls, a false discovery rate-adjusted p below 0.01 and a log2 fold-change threshold of 1 were applied. As an exploratory analysis of dynamics, PCA with hierarchical clustering was applied to max-normalized trajectories of the 1000 most abundant clonotypes. Each responding clone was given a CD4 or CD8 phenotype based on the CD4+ and CD8+ repertoires, which had been sequenced separately. Through fastp at Q25 and MiXCR, TCRdb rebuilt clones from the public reads, retaining in-frame beta chains. Rows with one shared CDR3 protein collapse into an entry with the most common genes and DNA. TCRdb, rather than the study authors, made the V and J calls. This sample gives approximately 580,000 distinct CDR3 sequences in total; about 20% of them show up just once. The ten largest clones capture around 13% of the sample.

Input material: PBMCs or a T cell subset sorted from them (not recorded which). The V and J segments used are TRBV7-9 and TRBJ2-5; confidence is insufficient to name the D gene. This sequence originates from an adult woman who had mild COVID-19 (a few samples of this study predate the infection). The sample titles of this study are shuffled in the database, so cell type and time point are left out; the donor was told from shared clones. The CDR3 reads as follows: CASSSGNPTETQYF. The DNA reads TGTGCCAGCAGCTCCGGAAACCCAACAGAGACCCAGTACTTC.